Presented here are 13 T cell receptor beta chains from one specimen sequenced in a study of cytomegalovirus exposure and HLA in healthy donors. The protocol was immunoSEQ multiplex PCR, while the TCRdb copy is restricted to in-frame clones and leaves out a portion. The sample consists of 150,000 to 200,000 clones, roughly 89% of them appearing once. Sequencing was done on a sample of PBMCs. The receptors here all came from a man younger than 35 in good health and CMV-seropositive.

The rearrangement links TRBV18 to TRBJ2-1, with TRBD2 identical over 9 bases. Trimming removed 5 bases from V and 6 bases from J; junction bases left unmatched: 17. In germline, CDR1 is KGHSH, CDR2 LQKENI. The CDR3 consists of 18 residues. The DNA of the CDR3 is TGTGCCAGCTCATTTCGGACTAGCGTCCAAACAACCACCAATGAGCAGTTCTTC. This translates into CASSFRTSVQTTTNEQFF.

The chain recombines TRBV29-1 with TRBJ2-5; a possible D gene is TRBD1 (5 bases). The CDR3 sequence is 14 residues long. CDR1 SQVTM and CDR2 ANQGSEA come from the germline V gene. Trimming removed 8 bases from V and 7 bases from J, with 23 bases in between. In nucleotides, the CDR3 is TGCAGCCTTAGGGGAATAGGGATTACTGGGACCCAGTACTTC. Translated: CSLRGIGITGTQYF. Supplemented by reference TRBV29-1 and TRBJ2-5, the full variable domain reads SAVISQKPSRDICQRGTSLTIQCQVDSQVTMMFWYRQQPGQSLTLIATANQGSEATYESGFVIDKFPISRPNLTFSTLTVSNMSPEDSSIYLCSLRGIGITGTQYFGPGTRLLVL.

The rearrangement uses TRBV19 and TRBJ1-1; weak D call: TRBD1 (5 bases). Per germline, CDR1 LNHDA and CDR2 SQIVND (reference sequence). The CDR3 is 13 residues long. Trimming pared 6 bases from V and 10 bases from J, leaving 18 bases between. CDR3 residues: CASRDMRKSGAFF. The CDR3 DNA reads as TGTGCCAGTAGGGACATGAGGAAAAGTGGAGCTTTCTTT. The full variable domain, in which reference TRBV19 and TRBJ1-1 provide the parts outside the CDR3, is DGGITQSPKYLFRKEGQNVTLSCEQNLNHDAMYWYRQDPGQGLRLIYYSQIVNDFQKGDIAEGYSVSREKKESFPLTVTSAQKNPTAFYLCASRDMRKSGAFFGQGTRLTVV.

The J gene is TRBJ2-1, the V gene TRBV7-9; TRBD2 aligns across 10 bases. Trimming took 5 bases from V and 3 from J; bases not matched to a gene: 7. The CDR3 runs 16 residues. The germline CDR1 and CDR2 sequences are SEHNR and FQNEAQ (reference sequence). CDR3 in DNA: TGTGCCAGCAGCCCCAGACTAGCGGGTCTCTACAATGAGCAGTTCTTC. Its translation: CASSPRLAGLYNEQFF.

The chain combines TRBV21-1 with TRBJ2-5; the table's D call TRBD2 went unverified against the DNA. TRBV21-1 is a listed pseudogene. The CDR3 covers 15 residues. The CDR3 DNA sequence: TGTGCCAGCAGCAAAGAAACTAGCGGACAAGAGACCCAGTACTTC. Translated, it gives CASSKETSGQETQYF.

V usage is TRBV5-4 and J usage is TRBJ2-2; D possibly corresponds to TRBD1 (5 bases). The V and J ends lost 8 bases and 4 bases respectively, with 18 bases between them. The CDR3 totals 15 residues. The germline V gene has CDR1 SGHNT and CDR2 YYREEE (reference sequence). The CDR3 region has the DNA TGTGCCAGTAAAGCAGGGATATCGACCACCGGGGAGCTGTTTTTT. It yields the protein CASKAGISTTGELFF.

CDR3 sequence: CSVEEVKRESYNEQFF. CDR3 nucleotide sequence: TGCAGCGTTGAAGAAGTTAAGCGGGAGAGCTACAATGAGCAGTTCTTC. The J gene is TRBJ2-1, the V gene TRBV29-1; 8 nucleotides align to TRBD2. This CDR3 has 16 amino acids. Germline V lookup: CDR1 SQVTM, CDR2 ANQGSEA. Trimming at V came to 0 bases and at J to 3 bases, leaving 7 bases not matched to a gene.

The CDR3 loop is CASSLRGYYNEQFF. The CDR3 bases are TGTGCCAGCAGCTTAAGGGGCTACTACAATGAGCAGTTCTTC. The genes are TRBV11-2 and TRBJ2-1, with D perhaps matching TRBD1 (5 bases). This CDR3 has 14 residues. The V gene lost 2 bases and the J gene lost 3 bases, with 8 bases spanning the gap. Per the germline V gene, CDR1 is SGHAT and CDR2 is FQNNGV.

The chain carries TRBV18 and TRBJ1-2; 7 bases fit TRBD1. Germline CDR1 is KGHSH and CDR2 is LQKENI. The CDR3 is made up of 18 amino acids. V lost 2 bases, J lost 2 bases, and 14 bases stayed unmatched. This chain's CDR3 is CASSPFQLVTGDNYGYTF. The CDR3 DNA follows: TGTGCCAGCTCACCATTCCAATTGGTAACAGGGGACAACTATGGCTACACCTTC.

The rearrangement uses TRBV7-2 and TRBJ1-4; 7 nucleotides align to TRBD1. Germline V gene sequence: CDR1 SGHTA, CDR2 FQGNSA. V shed 5 bases, J shed 3 bases, and the junction held 6 bases outside the gene matches. There are 15 residues in the CDR3. CDR3 region: CASSPRQGANEKLFF. Written as DNA, the CDR3 is TGTGCCAGCAGCCCAAGACAGGGAGCTAATGAAAAACTGTTTTTT.

The chain has TRBV5-1 and TRBJ2-7; 8 bases align to TRBD1. The CDR3 is 14 residues long. Per the germline V gene, CDR1 is SGHRS and CDR2 is YFSETQ. Losses at the gene ends were 4 bases for V and 6 bases for J; bases not matched to a gene: 9. DNA of the CDR3: TGCGCCAGCAGCCTTGGACAGGGTGGAGGCGAGCAGTACTTC. Residues: CASSLGQGGGEQYF.

The rearrangement joins TRBV9 to TRBJ1-2; the match to TRBD1 covers 10 bases. The length of the CDR3 is 14 residues. Germline loops: CDR1 SGDLS, CDR2 YYNGEE. V lost 3 bases, J lost 7 bases, and 6 bases stayed unmatched. The CDR3 DNA reads TGTGCCAGCAGCGCGACAGGGGGCTATCGTGGCTACACCTTC. Protein sequence: CASSATGGYRGYTF.

The V gene is TRBV7-8, the J gene TRBJ2-7; the D gene is possibly TRBD2 (6 bases). Germline V gene data show CDR1 as SGHVS and CDR2 as FQNEAQ. The CDR3 covers 14 residues. Trimming removed 4 bases at V and 6 bases at J, with 16 bases between. The CDR3 coding sequence is TGTGCCAGCAGCTCGGATACACTCGGGGGCGAGCAGTACTTC. This sequence encodes CASSSDTLGGEQYF.